These T cell receptor beta chains were read from a single sample in a study of spatial heterogeneity in lung cancer. TCRdb recomputed calls from the 5' RACE reads with MiXCR, one row per CDR3 protein. Of about 85,000 distinct CDR3 sequences listed, approximately 18% were seen once; the top ten hold approximately 5.6%. Specimen: PBMCs, collected at surgery. These receptors were taken from a male donor with early-stage non-small cell lung cancer. The CDR3 runs from the conserved cysteine through the conserved F or W. Each record gives: clone size, V gene, J gene, D gene, CDR3 DNA, CDR3 protein. The D gene is left open where the match is weak. Clone size is stated in some rows and not others, as once, few, many or a class when expanded.

clone size: few; V gene: TRBV2; J gene: TRBJ2-7; D gene: TRBD2; CDR3 DNA: TGTGCCAGCAGGAAAGGACTAGCGGGTCTCTACGAGCAGTACTTC; CDR3 protein: CASRKGLAGLYEQYF
clone size: many; V gene: TRBV7-2; J gene: TRBJ2-1; D gene: .; CDR3 DNA: TGTGCCAGCAGCTTAGAACGCAATGAGCAGTTCTTC; CDR3 protein: CASSLERNEQFF
clone size: few; V gene: TRBV30; J gene: TRBJ2-7; D gene: .; CDR3 DNA: TGTGCCTGGAGGAGGGGGAAAAACTCCTACGAGCAGTACTTC; CDR3 protein: CAWRRGKNSYEQYF
clone size: few; V gene: TRBV4-1; J gene: TRBJ2-7; D gene: .; CDR3 DNA: TGCGCCAGCAGCCAAGATCCTGCCCGGCGTTGGGCCGAGCAGTACTTC; CDR3 protein: CASSQDPARRWAEQYF
clone size: .; V gene: TRBV5-5; J gene: TRBJ1-1; D gene: .; CDR3 DNA: TGTGCCAGCACCGTAAGATCGGGCACTGAAGCTTTCTTT; CDR3 protein: CASTVRSGTEAFF
clone size: few; V gene: TRBV5-1; J gene: TRBJ2-3; D gene: TRBD2; CDR3 DNA: TGCGCCAGCAGCTTGGCCGGGGCTAGCGGGACGTTGACAGATACGCAGTATTTT; CDR3 protein: CASSLAGASGTLTDTQYF
clone size: .; V gene: TRBV20-1; J gene: TRBJ2-7; D gene: .; CDR3 DNA: TGCAGTGCTAGTAAGGGTCTAGCCGTCTCCTACGAGCAGTACTTC; CDR3 protein: CSASKGLAVSYEQYF
clone size: .; V gene: TRBV27; J gene: TRBJ2-1; D gene: .; CDR3 DNA: TGTGCCAGCAGTTTAAACAGGGACTGGAATGAGCAGTTCTTC; CDR3 protein: CASSLNRDWNEQFF
clone size: few; V gene: TRBV2; J gene: TRBJ2-7; D gene: .; CDR3 DNA: TGTGCCAGCACCCCAAGGGAGGTGTCCCACGAGCAGTACTTC; CDR3 protein: CASTPREVSHEQYF
clone size: .; V gene: TRBV6-5; J gene: TRBJ1-5; D gene: .; CDR3 DNA: TGTGCCAGCAGCCCCATGGGGGTTGGTCAGCCCCAGCATTTT; CDR3 protein: CASSPMGVGQPQHF
clone size: few; V gene: TRBV2; J gene: TRBJ2-3; D gene: .; CDR3 DNA: TGTGCCAGCGGGCTTCAATGGGGGATCCGCACAGATACGCAGTATTTT; CDR3 protein: CASGLQWGIRTDTQYF
clone size: .; V gene: TRBV19; J gene: TRBJ2-1; D gene: TRBD2; CDR3 DNA: TGTGCCAGTAGTATTACTAGCGGGAGGGACTCCTACAATGAGCAGTTCTTC; CDR3 protein: CASSITSGRDSYNEQFF
clone size: many; V gene: TRBV7-6; J gene: TRBJ2-5; D gene: .; CDR3 DNA: TGTGCCAGCAGCTTAGTGGAAGAGACCCAGTACTTC; CDR3 protein: CASSLVEETQYF
clone size: .; V gene: TRBV5-5; J gene: TRBJ1-4; D gene: TRBD1; CDR3 DNA: TGTGCCAGCAACGACAGGGGGCATTTGACTAATGAAAAACTGTTTTTT; CDR3 protein: CASNDRGHLTNEKLFF
clone size: .; V gene: TRBV12-3/TRBV12-4; J gene: TRBJ1-1; D gene: .; CDR3 DNA: TGTGCCAGCCACAGGGACACTGAAGCTTTCTTT; CDR3 protein: CASHRDTEAFF
clone size: many; V gene: TRBV7-2; J gene: TRBJ2-7; D gene: TRBD2; CDR3 DNA: TGTGCCAGCAGCTTAGCGGGGAATAGACTAGCGGGATCCGAGCAGTACTTC; CDR3 protein: CASSLAGNRLAGSEQYF
clone size: few; V gene: TRBV19; J gene: TRBJ1-5; D gene: .; CDR3 DNA: TGTGCCAGTAGTATCCTGGTCAGCAATCAGCCCCAGCATTTT; CDR3 protein: CASSILVSNQPQHF